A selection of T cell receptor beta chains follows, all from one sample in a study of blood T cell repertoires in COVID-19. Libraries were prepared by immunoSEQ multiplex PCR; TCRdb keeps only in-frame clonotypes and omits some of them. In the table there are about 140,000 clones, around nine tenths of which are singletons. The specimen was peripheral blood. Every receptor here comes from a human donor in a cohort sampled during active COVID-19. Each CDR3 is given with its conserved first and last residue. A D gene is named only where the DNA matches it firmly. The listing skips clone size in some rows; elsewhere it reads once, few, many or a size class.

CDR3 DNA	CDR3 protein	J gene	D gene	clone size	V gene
TGTGCCAGCAGCCAAAATTCACCCCTCCACTTT	CASSQNSPLHF	TRBJ1-6	.	.	TRBV28
TGTGCCAGCAGCCCCCGACAGGTCCAGGGGTACGAGCAGTACTTC	CASSPRQVQGYEQYF	TRBJ2-7	.	.	TRBV14
TGTGCCAGCAGCTTAGCCCGGGATGGGACTGAAGCTTTCTTT	CASSLARDGTEAFF	TRBJ1-1	.	few	TRBV7-2
TGTGCCAGCAGTTTGAGGACAGAAACTCCCGAGCAGTACTTC	CASSLRTETPEQYF	TRBJ2-7	.	.	TRBV28
TGTGCCAGCAGCCGTGGCGGGGGGGCCCAAGAGACCCAGTACTTC	CASSRGGGAQETQYF	TRBJ2-5	TRBD2	.	TRBV9
TGCGCCAGCAGCCAAGTGCCATGGGCCGTGCCCGCCTGCAATCAGCCCCAGCATTTT	CASSQVPWAVPACNQPQHF	TRBJ1-5	.	.	TRBV4-3
TGTGCCAGTAGTAGGACAGCGATCTCTGGAAACACCATATATTTT	CASSRTAISGNTIYF	TRBJ1-3	.	.	TRBV19
TGTGCCAGTAGTATTGGGGAGACAGGCAACTATGGCTACACCTTC	CASSIGETGNYGYTF	TRBJ1-2	.	few	TRBV19
TGCGCCAGCAGCTTGCGGACTAGCGGCTCCTACGAGCAGTACTTC	CASSLRTSGSYEQYF	TRBJ2-7	TRBD2	.	TRBV5-1
TGTGCCAGCAGCGTAAGGCAGGGGGCTTCTGGAAACACCATATATTTT	CASSVRQGASGNTIYF	TRBJ1-3	TRBD1	.	TRBV9
TGTGCCAGCAGCACCCCCGGGGGGTTTTGGGGCTACACCTTC	CASSTPGGFWGYTF	TRBJ1-2	.	many	TRBV7-2
TGTGCCAGCAGTCTCCATAGGGGGATGAACACTGAAGCTTTCTTT	CASSLHRGMNTEAFF	TRBJ1-1	.	.	TRBV6-2/TRBV6-3